Described below is a single T cell receptor (beta chain) sequence and its context. Latent tuberculosis screening used tuberculin skin test and IGRA at entry. Repertoires were generated with immunoSEQ multiplex PCR, while TCRdb's copy carries only in-frame clones and drops some. The repertoire includes some 34,000 clones, more than 85% of them detected once, and about 6.7% sits in the top ten. The sample comes from a study of T cells in tuberculosis. Looking at the study overall: IGRA-negative adolescents, IGRA-positive adolescents with latent tuberculosis and adults with active tuberculosis formed this South African cohort.

This CDR3 contains 14 residues. Trimming stripped 3 bases from V and 3 bases from J, with 8 bases between. The germline V gene has CDR1 MNHNS and CDR2 SASEGT. The chain combines TRBV6-1 with TRBJ1-4, with D hard to call. Source material: PBMCs. This clonotype originated in a donor between 10 and 29 years old with latent tuberculosis or without tuberculosis infection. This CDR3 reads CASSDPNPNEKLFF. In DNA form, the CDR3 reads TGTGCCAGCAGTGACCCCAATCCTAATGAAAAACTGTTTTTT.